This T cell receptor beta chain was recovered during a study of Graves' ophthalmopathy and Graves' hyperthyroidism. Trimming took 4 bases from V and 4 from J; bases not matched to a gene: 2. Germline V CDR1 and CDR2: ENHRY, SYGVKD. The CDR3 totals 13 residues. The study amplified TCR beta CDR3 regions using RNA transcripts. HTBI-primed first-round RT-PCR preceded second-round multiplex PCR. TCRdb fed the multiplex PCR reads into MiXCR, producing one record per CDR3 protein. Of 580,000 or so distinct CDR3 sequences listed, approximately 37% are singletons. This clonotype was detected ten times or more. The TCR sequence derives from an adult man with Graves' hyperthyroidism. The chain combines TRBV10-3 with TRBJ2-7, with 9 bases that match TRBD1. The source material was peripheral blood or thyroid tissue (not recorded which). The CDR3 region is CAISGGTGYEQYF. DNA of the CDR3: TGTGCCATCAGTGGGGGGACAGGGTACGAGCAGTACTTC.